This TCR beta chain was retrieved from a study of cytomegalovirus exposure and HLA in healthy donors. Study conclusions and caveats: Overall, approximately 150 TCR beta chains were annotated as cytomegalovirus-associated. Reports indicate that TCR beta sequences accurately predicted the HLA-A and HLA-B alleles of most subjects. It was assumed in the presence/absence analyses that sequencing depth was roughly uniform across donors. HLA restriction was apparent for most CMV-associated TCR beta chains in a later analysis.

The PCR contained 60 Vbeta and 13 Jbeta primers. The table came from immunoSEQ multiplex PCR; TCRdb's copy has only in-frame clones and leaves some out. In the table there are 160,000 or so clones, approximately 84% of which are singletons. In regard to this clone: Its cognate antigen is unknown.

V was clipped by 3 bases and J by 2 bases, with 4 bases between them. This CDR3 has 13 amino acids. CDR1 is PRHDT, CDR2 FYEKMQ, per germline (reference sequence). The rearrangement links TRBV13 to TRBJ1-4; no definite D call. The receptor was isolated from a woman aged 18 to 35 in good health and CMV-seronegative. The sample was PBMCs. The CDR3 nucleotides are TGTGCCAGCAGCTTTCGGACTAATGAAAAACTGTTTTTT. As protein: CASSFRTNEKLFF. The variable domain in full, with the rest retrieved from reference TRBV13 and TRBJ1-4, is AAGVIQSPRHLIKEKRETATLKCYPIPRHDTVYWYQQGPGQDPQFLISFYEKMQSDKGSIPDRFSAQQFSDYHSELNMSSLELGDSALYFCASSFRTNEKLFFGSGTQLSVL.